Below, 11 T cell receptor beta chains from the same sample are listed, as sequenced in a study of cytomegalovirus exposure and HLA in healthy donors. 13 Jbeta primers and 60 Vbeta primers were used for the PCR. Method: immunoSEQ multiplex PCR; TCRdb's copy keeps in-frame clones and lacks some. The data contain roughly 170,000 clones, 80% of them singletons. The sequenced sample was PBMCs. The receptors derive from a boy younger than 18 in good health and CMV-seronegative.

The CDR3, as DNA: TGCAGCGTTGAAACAGGGAGCACCGGGGAGCTGTTTTTT. Encoded protein: CSVETGSTGELFF. This rearrangement joins TRBV29-1 to TRBJ2-2; possibly TRBD1 for D (6 bases). Between the trimmed V and J ends, which lost 2 bases and 4 bases, there was a span of 8 bases. CDR3 length: 13 amino acids. Germline lookup yields CDR1 SQVTM and CDR2 ANQGSEA.

On this clone: A read error may produce the germline difference seen at one junction end. The chain carries TRBV7-9 and TRBJ2-2; a possible D gene is TRBD1 (6 bases). Germline CDR1 SEHNR, CDR2 FQNEAQ (reference sequence). The length of the CDR3 is 12 residues. For the CDR3, the DNA is TGTACCAGCAGCTCAGGGGTCGGGGAGCTGTTTTTT. Its translation is CTSSSGVGELFF. The variable domain in full, with the rest retrieved from reference TRBV7-9 and TRBJ2-2, is DTGVSQNPRHKITKRGQNVTFRCDPISEHNRLYWYRQTLGQGPEFLTYFQNEAQLEKSRLLSDRFSAERPKGSFSTLEIQRTEQGDSAMYLCTSSSGVGELFFGEGSRLTVL.

The rearrangement uses TRBV10-3 and TRBJ2-7; a weak D match, TRBD2 (7 bases). Germline CDR1 ENHRY, CDR2 SYGVKD. The V end lost 2 bases, the J end lost 4 bases, and 15 bases lay between the germline ends. The CDR3 spans 15 residues. The CDR3 sequence: CAISEGGGQAYEQYF. CDR3 nucleotides: TGTGCCATCAGTGAGGGGGGGGGCCAAGCTTACGAGCAGTACTTC.

V and J are TRBV5-6 and TRBJ2-2; D gene unclear. Germline V gene lookup returns CDR1 SGHDT and CDR2 YYEEEE. The CDR3 runs to 13 residues. Trimming left V 6 bases short and J 3 bases short, with 9 bases between. The CDR3 spells CASTPQDTGELFF. In nucleotides, the CDR3 is TGTGCCAGCACCCCGCAGGACACCGGGGAGCTGTTTTTT.

The chain recombines TRBV7-9 with TRBJ1-5; D might be TRBD1 (6 bases). V was shortened by 1 base and J by 0 bases, with 13 bases between the two germline ends. This CDR3 has 17 amino acids. Looked up from germline, CDR1 is SEHNR and CDR2 is FQNEAQ (reference sequence). CDR3 loop: CASSLEKDSYSNQPQHF. Written as DNA, the CDR3 is TGTGCCAGCAGCTTAGAGAAGGACAGCTATAGCAATCAGCCCCAGCATTTT. The full variable domain, rest sourced from reference TRBV7-9 and TRBJ1-5, is DTGVSQNPRHKITKRGQNVTFRCDPISEHNRLYWYRQTLGQGPEFLTYFQNEAQLEKSRLLSDRFSAERPKGSFSTLEIQRTEQGDSAMYLCASSLEKDSYSNQPQHFGDGTRLSIL.

The V call is TRBV5-1, the J call TRBJ2-6; tentative D call: TRBD1 (6 bases). Trimming took 1 base from V and 3 from J, leaving 11 bases between them. This CDR3 is built from 16 residues. Germline-derived CDR1 and CDR2 are SGHRS and YFSETQ. CDR3 coding DNA: TGCGCCAGCAGCTTGACCCAGGGGAATGGGGCCAACGTCCTGACTTTC. As protein: CASSLTQGNGANVLTF.

The gene calls are TRBV4-1 and TRBJ1-2; 7 nucleotides agree with TRBD1. Germline values: CDR1 MGHRA, CDR2 YSYEKL. CDR3 length: 15 residues. V was clipped by 4 bases and J by 2 bases; unmatched bases: 7. The CDR3 nucleotides read TGCGCCAGCAGCCTTCGGGACAGCCTGAACTATGGCTACACCTTC. It codes for CASSLRDSLNYGYTF.

The rearrangement links TRBV7-2 to TRBJ1-1; possible D gene TRBD1, 6 bases. This CDR3 has 16 amino acids. Looked up from germline, CDR1 is SGHTA and CDR2 is FQGNSA. V lost 5 bases and J lost 0, with 16 bases in between. CDR3 sequence: CASSPPGQRMNTEAFF. As DNA, the CDR3 is TGTGCCAGCAGCCCCCCGGGACAACGAATGAACACTGAAGCTTTCTTT. Supplemented by reference TRBV7-2 and TRBJ1-1, the full variable domain reads GAGVSQSPSNKVTEKGKDVELRCDPISGHTALYWYRQSLGQGLEFLIYFQGNSAPDKSGLPSDRFSAERTGGSVSTLTIQRTQQEDSAVYLCASSPPGQRMNTEAFFGQGTRLTVV.

V and J are TRBV4-3 and TRBJ1-3; D unresolved. CDR1 is LGHNA and CDR2 is YSLEER in the germline V gene. This CDR3 has 15 amino acids. V lost 6 bases, J lost 0 bases, and 12 bases lay in between. The CDR3 DNA sequence: TGCGCCAGCAGTCGCATAGGAGGCTCTGGAAACACCATATATTTT. Encoded protein: CASSRIGGSGNTIYF.

This chain links TRBV4-2 with TRBJ1-4, with no clear D. With 1 base removed from V and 7 bases from J, the gap between germline ends came to 7 bases. CDR3 length: 13 amino acids. CDR1 is LGHNA, CDR2 YNFKEQ, per germline. The CDR3 here is CASSQAPGEKLFF. As DNA, the CDR3 is TGTGCCAGCAGCCAAGCCCCAGGTGAAAAACTGTTTTTT.

This chain connects TRBV9 to TRBJ2-1; D is unclear. CDR1 and CDR2 from the germline V gene are SGDLS and YYNGEE. Trimming stripped 0 bases from V and 1 base from J, with 8 bases between. This CDR3 contains 15 residues. The CDR3 DNA reads TGTGCCAGCAGCGTAGACCATCAGTCCTACAATGAGCAGTTCTTC. Translated: CASSVDHQSYNEQFF. The variable domain in full, completed from reference TRBV9 and TRBJ2-1, reads DSGVTQTPKHLITATGQRVTLRCSPRSGDLSVYWYQQSLDQGLQFLIQYYNGEERAKGNILERFSAQQFPDLHSELNLSSLELGDSALYFCASSVDHQSYNEQFFGPGTRLTVL.